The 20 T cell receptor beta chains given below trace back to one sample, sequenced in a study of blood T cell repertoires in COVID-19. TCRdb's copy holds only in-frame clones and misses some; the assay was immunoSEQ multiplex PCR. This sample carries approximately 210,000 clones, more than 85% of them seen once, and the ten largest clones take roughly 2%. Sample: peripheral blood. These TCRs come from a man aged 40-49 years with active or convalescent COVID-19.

Written as DNA, the CDR3 is TGTGCCAGCAGTCCCCGGATTGGGGGGTACGAGCAGTACTTC. Translated: CASSPRIGGYEQYF. The genes are TRBV7-9 and TRBJ2-7, with D perhaps matching TRBD2 (6 bases). CDR3 length: 14 amino acids. With 6 bases removed from V and 4 bases from J, the gap between germline ends came to 16 bases. The V gene's germline CDR1 is SEHNR and CDR2 FQNEAQ (reference sequence).

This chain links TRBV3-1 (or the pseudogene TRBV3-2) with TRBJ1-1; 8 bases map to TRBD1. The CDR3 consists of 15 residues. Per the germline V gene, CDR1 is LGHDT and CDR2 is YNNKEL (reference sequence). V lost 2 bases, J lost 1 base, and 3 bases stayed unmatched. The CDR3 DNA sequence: TGTGCCAGCAGCCAACAAGGACAGGGGAACACTGAAGCTTTCTTT. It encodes CASSQQGQGNTEAFF.

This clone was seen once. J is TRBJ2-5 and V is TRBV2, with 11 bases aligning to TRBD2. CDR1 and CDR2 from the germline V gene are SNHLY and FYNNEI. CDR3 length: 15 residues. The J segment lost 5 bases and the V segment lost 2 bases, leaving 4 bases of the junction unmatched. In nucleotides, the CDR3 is TGTGCCAGCAGTGAACGGTTAGCGGGAGGGGAGACCCAGTACTTC. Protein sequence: CASSERLAGGETQYF.

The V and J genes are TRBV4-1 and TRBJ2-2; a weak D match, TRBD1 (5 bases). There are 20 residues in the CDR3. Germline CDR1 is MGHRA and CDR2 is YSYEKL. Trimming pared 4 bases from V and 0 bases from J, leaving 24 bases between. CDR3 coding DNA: TGCGCCAGCAGCCCGTTATTGACAAGCTTCGAGACAGCGAACACCGGGGAGCTGTTTTTT. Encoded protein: CASSPLLTSFETANTGELFF.

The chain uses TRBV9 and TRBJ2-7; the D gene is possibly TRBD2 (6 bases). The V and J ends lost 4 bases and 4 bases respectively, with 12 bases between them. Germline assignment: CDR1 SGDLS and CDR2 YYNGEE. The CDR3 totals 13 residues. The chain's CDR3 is CASSPRGAYEQYF. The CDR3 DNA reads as TGTGCCAGCAGCCCTCGCGGGGCGTACGAGCAGTACTTC.

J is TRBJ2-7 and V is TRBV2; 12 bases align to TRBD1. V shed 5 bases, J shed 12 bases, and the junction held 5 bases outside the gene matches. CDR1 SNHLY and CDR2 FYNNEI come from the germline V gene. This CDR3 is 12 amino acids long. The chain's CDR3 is CASSPGQGAVYF. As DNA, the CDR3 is TGTGCCAGCAGTCCGGGACAGGGGGCGGTGTACTTC. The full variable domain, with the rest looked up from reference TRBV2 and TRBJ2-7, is EPEVTQTPSHQVTQMGQEVILRCVPISNHLYFYWYRQILGQKVEFLVSFYNNEISEKSEIFDDQFSVERPDGSNFTLKIRSTKLEDSAMYFCASSPGQGAVYFGPGTRLTVT.

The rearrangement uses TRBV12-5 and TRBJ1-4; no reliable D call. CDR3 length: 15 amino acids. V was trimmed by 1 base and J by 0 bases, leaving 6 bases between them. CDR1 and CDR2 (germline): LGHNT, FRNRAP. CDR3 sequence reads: CASGLDGATNEKLFF. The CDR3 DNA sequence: TGTGCTAGTGGTTTGGACGGTGCAACTAATGAAAAACTGTTTTTT.

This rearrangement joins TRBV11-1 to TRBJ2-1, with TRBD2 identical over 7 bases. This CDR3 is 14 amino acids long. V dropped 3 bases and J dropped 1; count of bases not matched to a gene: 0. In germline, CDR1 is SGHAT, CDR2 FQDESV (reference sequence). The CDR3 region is CASSFGGSYNEQFF. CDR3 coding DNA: TGTGCCAGCAGCTTCGGGGGGTCCTACAATGAGCAGTTCTTC.

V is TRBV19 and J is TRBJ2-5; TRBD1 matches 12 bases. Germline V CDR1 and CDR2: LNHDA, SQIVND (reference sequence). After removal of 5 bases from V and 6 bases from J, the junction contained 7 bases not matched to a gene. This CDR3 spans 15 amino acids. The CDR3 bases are TGTGCCAGTAGTCTCGGGACAGGGGGCGCGAAGACCCAGTACTTC. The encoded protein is CASSLGTGGAKTQYF. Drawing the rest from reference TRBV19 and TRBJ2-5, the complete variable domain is DGGITQSPKYLFRKEGQNVTLSCEQNLNHDAMYWYRQDPGQGLRLIYYSQIVNDFQKGDIAEGYSVSREKKESFPLTVTSAQKNPTAFYLCASSLGTGGAKTQYFGPGTRLLVL.

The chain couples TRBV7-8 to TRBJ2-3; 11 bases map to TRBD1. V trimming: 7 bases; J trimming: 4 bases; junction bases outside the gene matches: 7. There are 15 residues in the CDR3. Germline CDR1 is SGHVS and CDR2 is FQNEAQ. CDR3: CASNVQGQGADTQYF. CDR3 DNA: TGTGCCAGCAACGTTCAGGGACAGGGGGCAGATACGCAGTATTTT.

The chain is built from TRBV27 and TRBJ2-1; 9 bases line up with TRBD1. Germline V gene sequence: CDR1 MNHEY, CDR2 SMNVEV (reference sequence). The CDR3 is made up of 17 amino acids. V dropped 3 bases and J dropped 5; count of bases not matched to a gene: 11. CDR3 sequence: CASSFDLRGQGNNEQFF. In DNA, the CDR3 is TGTGCCAGCAGTTTCGACCTGAGGGGACAGGGAAACAATGAGCAGTTCTTC.

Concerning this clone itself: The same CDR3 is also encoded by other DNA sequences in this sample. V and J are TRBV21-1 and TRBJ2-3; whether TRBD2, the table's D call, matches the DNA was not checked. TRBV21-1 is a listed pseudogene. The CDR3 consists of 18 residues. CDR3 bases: TGTGCCAGCAGCAAAGAGGTGAGCGCGGGAGGGCCAAGAGATACGCAGTATTTC. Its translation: CASSKEVSAGGPRDTQYF.

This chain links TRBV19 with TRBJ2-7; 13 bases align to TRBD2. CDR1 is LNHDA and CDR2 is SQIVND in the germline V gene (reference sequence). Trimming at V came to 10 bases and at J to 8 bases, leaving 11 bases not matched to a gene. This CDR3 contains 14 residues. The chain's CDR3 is CATAGLAGAGKQYF. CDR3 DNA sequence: TGTGCCACCGCCGGACTAGCGGGAGCGGGCAAGCAGTACTTC.

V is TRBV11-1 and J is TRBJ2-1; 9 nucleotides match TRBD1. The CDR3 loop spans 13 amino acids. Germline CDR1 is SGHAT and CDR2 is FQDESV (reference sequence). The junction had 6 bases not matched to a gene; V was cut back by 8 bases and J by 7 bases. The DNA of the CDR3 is TGTGCCAGCCGGGACAGGGCTATGAATGAGCAGTTCTTC. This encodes CASRDRAMNEQFF.

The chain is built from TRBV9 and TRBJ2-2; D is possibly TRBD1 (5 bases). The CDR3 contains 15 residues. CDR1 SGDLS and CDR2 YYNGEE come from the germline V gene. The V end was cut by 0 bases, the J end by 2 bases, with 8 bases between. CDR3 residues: CASSVGQTNTGELFF. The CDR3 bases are TGTGCCAGCAGCGTAGGACAGACAAACACCGGGGAGCTGTTTTTT.

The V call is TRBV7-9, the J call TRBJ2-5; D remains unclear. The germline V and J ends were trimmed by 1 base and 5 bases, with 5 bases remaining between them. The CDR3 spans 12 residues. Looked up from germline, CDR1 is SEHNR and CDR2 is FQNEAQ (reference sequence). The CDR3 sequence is CASSLVEETQYF. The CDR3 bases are TGTGCCAGCAGCTTAGTGGAGGAGACCCAGTACTTC.

The CDR3 DNA sequence: TGTGCCACCAGCATCCGACTAGCGGGAGGTCGGGATGAGCAGTTCTTC. Its protein is CATSIRLAGGRDEQFF. The rearrangement joins TRBV15 to TRBJ2-1; 13 bases match TRBD2. The V gene's germline CDR1 is LNHNV and CDR2 YYDKDF (reference sequence). Unmatched junction bases numbered 8, after V lost 4 bases and J lost 8 bases. The CDR3 has 16 residues. Supplemented by reference TRBV15 and TRBJ2-1, the full variable domain reads DAMVIQNPRYQVTQFGKPVTLSCSQTLNHNVMYWYQQKSSQAPKLLFHYYDKDFNNEADTPDNFQSRRPNTSFCFLDIRSPGLGDTAMYLCATSIRLAGGRDEQFFGPGTRLTVL.

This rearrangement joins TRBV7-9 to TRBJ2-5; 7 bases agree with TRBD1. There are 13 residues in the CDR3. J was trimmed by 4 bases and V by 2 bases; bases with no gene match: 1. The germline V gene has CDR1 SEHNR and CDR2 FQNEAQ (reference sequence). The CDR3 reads CASSLNRGETQYF. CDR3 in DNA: TGTGCCAGCAGCTTAAACAGGGGAGAGACCCAGTACTTC.

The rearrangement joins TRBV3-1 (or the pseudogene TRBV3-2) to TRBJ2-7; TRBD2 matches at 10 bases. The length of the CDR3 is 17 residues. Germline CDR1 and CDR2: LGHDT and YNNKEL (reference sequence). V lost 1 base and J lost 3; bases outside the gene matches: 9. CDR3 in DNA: TGTGCCAGCAGCCAAGTAGTAGCGGGGGGAGCTCTCTACGAGCAGTACTTC. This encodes CASSQVVAGGALYEQYF.

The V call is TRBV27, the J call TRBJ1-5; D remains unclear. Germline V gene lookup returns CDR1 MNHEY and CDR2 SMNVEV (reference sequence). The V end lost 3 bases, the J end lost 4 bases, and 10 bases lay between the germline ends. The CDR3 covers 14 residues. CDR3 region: CASSFSDGNQPQHF. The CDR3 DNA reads TGTGCCAGCAGTTTCTCCGACGGGAATCAGCCCCAGCATTTT.